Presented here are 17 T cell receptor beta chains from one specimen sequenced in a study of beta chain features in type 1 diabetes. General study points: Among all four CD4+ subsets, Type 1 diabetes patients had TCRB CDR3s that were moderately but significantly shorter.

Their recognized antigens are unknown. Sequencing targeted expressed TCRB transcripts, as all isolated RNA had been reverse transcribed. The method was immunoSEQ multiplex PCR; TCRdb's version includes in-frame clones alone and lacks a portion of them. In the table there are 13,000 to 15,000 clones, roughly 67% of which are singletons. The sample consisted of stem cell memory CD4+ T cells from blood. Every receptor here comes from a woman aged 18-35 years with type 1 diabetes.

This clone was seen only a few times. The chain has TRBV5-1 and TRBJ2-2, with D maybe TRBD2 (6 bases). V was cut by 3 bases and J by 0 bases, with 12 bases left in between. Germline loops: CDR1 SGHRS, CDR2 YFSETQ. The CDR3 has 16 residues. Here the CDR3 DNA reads TGCGCCAGCAGCTCGACCGGGACTGCGAACACCGGGGAGCTGTTTTTT. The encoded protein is CASSSTGTANTGELFF. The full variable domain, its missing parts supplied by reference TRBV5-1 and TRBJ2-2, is KAGVTQTPRYLIKTRGQQVTLSCSPISGHRSVSWYQQTPGQGLQFLFEYFSETQRNKGNFPGRFSGRQFSNSRSEMNVSTLELGDSALYLCASSSTGTANTGELFFGEGSRLTVL.

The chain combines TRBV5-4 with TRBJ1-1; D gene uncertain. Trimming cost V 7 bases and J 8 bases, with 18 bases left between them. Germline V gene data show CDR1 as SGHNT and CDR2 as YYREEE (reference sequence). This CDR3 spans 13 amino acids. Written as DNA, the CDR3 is TGTGCCAGCCAGGCTGGTTCAGTCCCCGAAGCTTTCTTT. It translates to CASQAGSVPEAFF. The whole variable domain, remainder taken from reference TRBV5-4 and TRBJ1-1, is ETGVTQSPTHLIKTRGQQVTLRCSSQSGHNTVSWYQQALGQGPQFIFQYYREEENGRGNFPPRFSGLQFPNYSSELNVNALELDDSALYLCASQAGSVPEAFFGQGTRLTVV.

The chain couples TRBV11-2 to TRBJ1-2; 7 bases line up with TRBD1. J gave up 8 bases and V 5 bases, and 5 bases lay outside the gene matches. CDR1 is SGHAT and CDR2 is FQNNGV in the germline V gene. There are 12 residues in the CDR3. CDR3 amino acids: CASSVTGYGYTF. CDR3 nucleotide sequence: TGTGCCAGCAGCGTGACAGGGTACGGCTACACCTTC.

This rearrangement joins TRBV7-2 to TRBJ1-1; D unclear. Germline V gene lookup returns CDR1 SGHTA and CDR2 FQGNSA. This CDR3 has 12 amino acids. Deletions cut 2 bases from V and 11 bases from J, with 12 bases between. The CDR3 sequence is CASSLRSGTAFF. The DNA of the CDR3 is TGTGCCAGCAGCTTACGAAGCGGTACGGCTTTCTTT.

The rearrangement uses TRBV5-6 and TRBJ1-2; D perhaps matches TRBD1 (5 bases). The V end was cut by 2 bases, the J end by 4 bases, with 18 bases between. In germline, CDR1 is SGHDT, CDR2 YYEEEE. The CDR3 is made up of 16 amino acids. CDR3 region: CASSFLTVDRTYGYTF. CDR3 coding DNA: TGTGCCAGCAGCTTCCTGACGGTCGACAGAACCTATGGCTACACCTTC.

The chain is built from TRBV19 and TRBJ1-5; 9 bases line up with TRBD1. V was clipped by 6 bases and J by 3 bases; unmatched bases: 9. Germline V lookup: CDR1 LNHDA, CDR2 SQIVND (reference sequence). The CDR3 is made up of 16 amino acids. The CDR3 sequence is CASRGGQGGNNQPQHF. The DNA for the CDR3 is TGTGCCAGTAGAGGGGGACAGGGAGGGAACAATCAGCCCCAGCATTTT. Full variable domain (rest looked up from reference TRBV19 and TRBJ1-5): DGGITQSPKYLFRKEGQNVTLSCEQNLNHDAMYWYRQDPGQGLRLIYYSQIVNDFQKGDIAEGYSVSREKKESFPLTVTSAQKNPTAFYLCASRGGQGGNNQPQHFGDGTRLSIL.

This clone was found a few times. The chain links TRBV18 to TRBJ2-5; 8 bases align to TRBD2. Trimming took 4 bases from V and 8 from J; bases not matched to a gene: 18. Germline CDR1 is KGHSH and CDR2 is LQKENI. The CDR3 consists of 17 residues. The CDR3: CASSLYLAGDPRDTQYF. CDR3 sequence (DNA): TGTGCCAGCTCACTTTATCTAGCGGGCGACCCAAGAGATACCCAGTACTTC.

Here the CDR3 reads CASSPRPGVQETQYF. DNA for the CDR3: TGTGCCAGCAGCCCCCGGCCGGGGGTTCAAGAGACCCAGTACTTC. The chain couples TRBV7-2 to TRBJ2-5; D perhaps matches TRBD2 (6 bases). The CDR3 is made up of 15 amino acids. With 5 bases removed from V and 2 bases from J, the gap between germline ends came to 15 bases. Germline V gives CDR1 SGHTA, CDR2 FQGNSA.

CDR3: CASSLAPGWEGVNEQFF. The CDR3 DNA reads as TGTGCCAGCAGTTTAGCCCCGGGGTGGGAAGGAGTCAATGAGCAGTTCTTC. The V gene is TRBV27, the J gene TRBJ2-1; D possibly corresponds to TRBD2 (5 bases). CDR1 is MNHEY and CDR2 is SMNVEV in the germline V gene (reference sequence). The CDR3 is made up of 17 amino acids. Trimming shortened V by 2 bases and J by 6 bases, and 20 bases separated the two germline ends.

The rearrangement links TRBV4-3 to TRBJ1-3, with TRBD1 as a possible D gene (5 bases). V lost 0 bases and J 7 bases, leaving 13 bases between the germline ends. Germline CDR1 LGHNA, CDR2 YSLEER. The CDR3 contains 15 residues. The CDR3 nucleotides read TGCGCCAGCAGCCAAGAGGCGGGACGATTGAACACCATATATTTT. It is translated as CASSQEAGRLNTIYF.

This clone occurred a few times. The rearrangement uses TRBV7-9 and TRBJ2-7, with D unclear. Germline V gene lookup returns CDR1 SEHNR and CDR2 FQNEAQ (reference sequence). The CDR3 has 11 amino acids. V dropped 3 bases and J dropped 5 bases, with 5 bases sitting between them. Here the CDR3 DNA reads TGTGCCAGCAGCTTGCGAAACGAGCAGTACTTC. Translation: CASSLRNEQYF.

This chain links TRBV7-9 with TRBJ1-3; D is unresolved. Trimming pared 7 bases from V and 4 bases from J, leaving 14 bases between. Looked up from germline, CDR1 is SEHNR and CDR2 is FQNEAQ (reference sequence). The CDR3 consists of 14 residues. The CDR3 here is CASNGQAAGNTIYF. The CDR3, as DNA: TGTGCCAGCAACGGCCAAGCAGCGGGAAACACCATATATTTT.

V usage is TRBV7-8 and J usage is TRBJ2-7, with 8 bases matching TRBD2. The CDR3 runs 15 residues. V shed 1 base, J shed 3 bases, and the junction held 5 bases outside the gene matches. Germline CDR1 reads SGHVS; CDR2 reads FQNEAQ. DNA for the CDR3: TGTGCCAGCAGCTTAGAGGCGGGAGGCCACTACGAGCAGTACTTC. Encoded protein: CASSLEAGGHYEQYF.

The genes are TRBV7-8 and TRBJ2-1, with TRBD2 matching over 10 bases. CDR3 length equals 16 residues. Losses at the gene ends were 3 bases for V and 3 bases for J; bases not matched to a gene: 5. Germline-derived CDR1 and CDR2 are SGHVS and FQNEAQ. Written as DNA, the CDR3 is TGTGCCAGCAGCTTGGGGCTAGCGGGAGTCTACAATGAGCAGTTCTTC. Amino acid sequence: CASSLGLAGVYNEQFF.

The CDR3: CGSGTKRETQYF. CDR3 coding DNA: TGTGGGAGCGGCACTAAGAGGGAGACCCAGTACTTC. The J gene is TRBJ2-5, the V gene TRBV28; possibly TRBD2 for D (5 bases). Per the germline V gene, CDR1 is MDHEN and CDR2 is SYDVKM. The CDR3 loop spans 12 amino acids.

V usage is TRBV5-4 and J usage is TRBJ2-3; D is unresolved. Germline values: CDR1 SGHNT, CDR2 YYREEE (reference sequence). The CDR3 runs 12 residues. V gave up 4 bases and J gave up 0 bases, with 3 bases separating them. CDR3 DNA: TGTGCCAGCAGCCCGAGCACAGATACGCAGTATTTT. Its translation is CASSPSTDTQYF.

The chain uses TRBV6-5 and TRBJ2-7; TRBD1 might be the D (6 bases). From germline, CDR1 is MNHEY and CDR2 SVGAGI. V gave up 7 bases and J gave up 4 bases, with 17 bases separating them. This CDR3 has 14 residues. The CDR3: CASTPFPDSYEQYF. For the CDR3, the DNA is TGTGCCAGCACCCCATTTCCGGACAGTTACGAGCAGTACTTC.